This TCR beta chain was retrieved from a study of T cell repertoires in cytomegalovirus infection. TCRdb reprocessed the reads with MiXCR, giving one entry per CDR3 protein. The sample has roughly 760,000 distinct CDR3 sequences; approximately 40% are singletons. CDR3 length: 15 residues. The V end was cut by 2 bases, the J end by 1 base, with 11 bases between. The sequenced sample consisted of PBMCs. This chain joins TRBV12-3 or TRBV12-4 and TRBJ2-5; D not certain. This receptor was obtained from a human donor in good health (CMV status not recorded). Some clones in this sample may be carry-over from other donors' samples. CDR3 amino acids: CASSLWVDPQETQYF. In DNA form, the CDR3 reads TGTGCCAGCAGTTTATGGGTTGACCCCCAAGAGACCCAGTACTTC.